These 18 T cell receptor beta chains share one sample of origin, sequenced in a study of T cells after yellow fever vaccination (dated by TCRdb to 2018 to 2020). Receptor libraries were prepared by 5' RACE. Sequencing used an Illumina NovaSeq 6000. TCRdb reworked the public reads: Q25 trimming with fastp, MiXCR clone assembly, productive beta chains retained. Identical CDR3 protein sequences are pooled into one entry, listed with their most common genes and DNA. Recorded for this sample are about 340,000 distinct CDR3 sequences; around 12% of them occurred a single time. 3.2% of the sample is held by the ten biggest clonotypes. This sample's treatment or condition label indicates: live attenuated yellow fever vaccine strain. This specimen was CD4+ T cells sorted from PBMCs, taken 15 days after the yellow fever booster vaccination. These receptors were obtained from a man younger than 35 who received the YFV17D yellow fever vaccine.

This chain links TRBV18 with TRBJ2-7; D gene unclear. V was cut by 3 bases and J by 2 bases, with 11 bases left in between. This CDR3 has 14 amino acids. CDR1 and CDR2 (germline): KGHSH, LQKENI. CDR3 sequence reads: CASSPYTNPYEQYV. CDR3 coding DNA: TGTGCCAGCTCACCTTACACCAACCCCTACGAGCAGTACGTC.

This chain links TRBV6-2 or TRBV6-3 with TRBJ1-1; possibly TRBD1 for D (5 bases). The V end was cut by 4 bases, the J end by 11 bases, with 20 bases between. There are 14 residues in the CDR3. Germline-derived CDR1 and CDR2 are MNHEY and SVGEGT. CDR3 nucleotide sequence: TGTGCCAGCAGTTTCCTCCGGGACGGATTAAGGGCTTTCTTT. Its translation: CASSFLRDGLRAFF.

This clonotype was found a few times. The rearrangement uses TRBV10-3 and TRBJ2-7, with D maybe TRBD2 (6 bases). CDR1 ENHRY and CDR2 SYGVKD come from the germline V gene. The ends were cut back, 7 bases at V and 2 bases at J, with 15 bases in the middle. The CDR3 loop spans 14 amino acids. This CDR3 is CAIKGGTQAYEQYF. CDR3 DNA sequence: TGTGCCATCAAAGGCGGGACCCAAGCCTACGAGCAGTACTTC.

The V gene is TRBV20-1, the J gene TRBJ2-3; no firm D call. From germline, CDR1 is DFQATT and CDR2 SNEGSKA (reference sequence). CDR3 size: 13 residues. V was cut by 0 bases and J by 0 bases, with 4 bases left in between. For the CDR3, the DNA is TGCAGTGCTAGAGAGACTAGCACAGATACGCAGTATTTT. Translated, it gives CSARETSTDTQYF.

This clonotype was seen more than once but under ten times. The J gene is TRBJ2-7, the V gene TRBV6-2 or TRBV6-3; D is possibly TRBD2 (6 bases). CDR1 MNHEY and CDR2 SVGEGT come from the germline V gene. V was clipped by 4 bases and J by 6 bases, with 16 bases between them. CDR3 length: 14 amino acids. CDR3 in DNA: TGTGCCAGCAGTTTGTGGGGGGAATTCGTCGAGCAGTACTTC. It yields the protein CASSLWGEFVEQYF.

This clonotype turned up a few times. CDR3 residues: CASRAVLTGSFYEQYV. For the CDR3, the DNA is TGTGCCAGCAGGGCCGTGCTCACAGGGAGCTTCTACGAGCAGTACGTC. The genes are TRBV6-2 or TRBV6-3 and TRBJ2-7; possibly TRBD1 for D (6 bases). Germline CDR1 is MNHEY and CDR2 is SVGEGT. The CDR3 is made up of 16 amino acids. Trimming removed 6 bases from V and 3 bases from J, with 21 bases in between.

This clonotype was counted only a few times. The chain carries TRBV4-2 and TRBJ1-3; D not certain. Germline CDR1 and CDR2: LGHNA and YNFKEQ. Trimming pared 3 bases from V and 0 bases from J, leaving 3 bases between. The CDR3 is 13 residues long. CDR3 DNA: TGTGCCAGCAGCCACCACTCTGGAAACACCATATATTTT. Its protein product is CASSHHSGNTIYF.

The V gene is TRBV3-1, the J gene TRBJ2-5; D might be TRBD2 (6 bases). CDR1 is LGHDT, CDR2 YNNKEL, per germline (reference sequence). Trimming removed 1 base from V and 4 bases from J, with 13 bases in between. The CDR3 has 15 residues. The CDR3 is CASSQGLGVPETQYF. CDR3 coding DNA: TGTGCCAGCAGCCAAGGACTAGGCGTCCCAGAGACCCAGTACTTC.

This clonotype was counted only a few times. The genes are TRBV4-1 and TRBJ1-2; a weak D match, TRBD1 (6 bases). V was pared by 0 bases and J by 3 bases, with 8 bases between. This CDR3 has 14 residues. The V gene's germline CDR1 is MGHRA and CDR2 YSYEKL. This CDR3 is CASSQEYRDYGYTF. CDR3 bases: TGCGCCAGCAGCCAAGAATACAGGGACTATGGCTACACCTTC.

A few counts support this clonotype. The gene calls are TRBV4-3 and TRBJ1-5, with TRBD1 as a possible D gene (6 bases). V dropped 0 bases and J dropped 5 bases, with 11 bases sitting between them. Germline V gives CDR1 LGHNA, CDR2 YSLEER. The CDR3 loop spans 15 amino acids. CDR3 DNA: TGCGCCAGCAGCCAAGATGTCGGACAGCATCAGCCCCAGCATTTT. It codes for CASSQDVGQHQPQHF.

The chain links TRBV18 to TRBJ2-3; TRBD2 might be the D (6 bases). In germline, CDR1 is KGHSH, CDR2 LQKENI. V was shortened by 2 bases and J by 5 bases, with 14 bases between the two germline ends. CDR3 length: 15 residues. As DNA, the CDR3 is TGTGCCAGCTCACCAAGTCTCGCGGGGATAGATACGCAGTATTTT. Translation: CASSPSLAGIDTQYF.

The chain couples TRBV9 to TRBJ2-1; 8 positions agree with TRBD2. CDR3 length: 16 amino acids. V shed 4 bases, J shed 5 bases, and the junction held 11 bases outside the gene matches. The germline V gene has CDR1 SGDLS and CDR2 YYNGEE. CDR3 residues: CASSSRLARNDNEQFF. In DNA form, the CDR3 reads TGTGCCAGCAGCTCCCGACTAGCGCGGAATGACAATGAGCAGTTCTTC.

This clonotype was seen a handful of times. The chain has TRBV4-3 and TRBJ1-2; D not resolved. V was cut by 4 bases and J by 8 bases, with 23 bases left in between. The germline V gene has CDR1 LGHNA and CDR2 YSLEER. This CDR3 has 16 amino acids. The CDR3 bases are TGCGCCAGCAGCCCCAAAAGGATTGATGCGCTATACGGCTACACCTTC. Protein sequence: CASSPKRIDALYGYTF.

In this sample, this clonotype turned up a few times. The chain has TRBV24-1 and TRBJ1-2; the D gene is possibly TRBD1 (5 bases). The germline gives CDR1 KGHDR, CDR2 SFDVKD. With 9 bases removed from V and 2 bases from J, the gap between germline ends came to 18 bases. This CDR3 is built from 15 residues. The chain's CDR3 is CATVLESGGNYGYTF. CDR3 nucleotide sequence: TGTGCCACCGTGCTCGAGTCGGGGGGGAACTATGGCTACACCTTC.

This clonotype has more than one count but fewer than ten. This chain connects TRBV5-4 to TRBJ2-5; TRBD2 matches 7 bases. Germline trimming cut 4 bases from V and 5 bases from J; bases unmatched to any gene: 11. The CDR3 length is 15 residues. Germline V gene lookup returns CDR1 SGHNT and CDR2 YYREEE (reference sequence). CDR3 protein: CASSPKRGSWETQYF. Here the CDR3 DNA reads TGTGCCAGCAGCCCAAAGCGGGGTTCATGGGAGACCCAGTACTTC. Combining the CDR3 with reference TRBV5-4 and TRBJ2-5 gives the whole variable domain ETGVTQSPTHLIKTRGQQVTLRCSSQSGHNTVSWYQQALGQGPQFIFQYYREEENGRGNFPPRFSGLQFPNYSSELNVNALELDDSALYLCASSPKRGSWETQYFGPGTRLLVL.

At least ten counts were recorded for this clonotype. The chain has TRBV6-5 and TRBJ1-4, with 7 bases aligning to TRBD1. The CDR3 sequence is 15 residues long. The germline CDR1 and CDR2 sequences are MNHEY and SVGAGI. Trimming cost V 7 bases and J 7 bases; bases outside gene matches: 12. CDR3 sequence reads: CASTTQGEGGEKLFF. CDR3 nucleotide sequence: TGTGCCAGCACCACTCAGGGGGAGGGCGGTGAAAAACTGTTTTTT.

In this sample, this clonotype turned up a few times. This chain connects TRBV7-9 to TRBJ2-2, with a weak D call TRBD2 (7 bases). The germline V gene encodes CDR1 SEHNR and CDR2 FQNEAQ (reference sequence). The germline V and J ends were trimmed by 5 bases and 4 bases, with 20 bases remaining between them. This CDR3 is 17 amino acids long. The CDR3 coding sequence is TGTGCCAGCAGCCCCCCCGGACGGGGGGCGCGCACCGGGGAGCTGTTTTTT. Translation gives CASSPPGRGARTGELFF.

This clonotype was observed many times. The J gene is TRBJ2-5, the V gene TRBV5-1; 7 bases line up with TRBD2. V was pared by 0 bases and J by 4 bases, with 3 bases of the junction left unmatched. CDR3 length: 14 amino acids. The germline gives CDR1 SGHRS, CDR2 YFSETQ. CDR3 in amino acids: CASSLGDYSETQYF. In nucleotides, the CDR3 is TGCGCCAGCAGCTTGGGGGACTACTCAGAGACCCAGTACTTC.